These T cell receptor beta chains were read from a single sample in a study of shared clonotypes between healthy human individuals. Measured with immunoSEQ multiplex PCR; TCRdb has only the in-frame clones, and not every one. The sample shows more than 2,000,000 clones, more than 80% of them seen only once. The sequenced material came from naive CD4+ T cells from PBMCs. These receptors originate from a man younger than 35 in good health. Some clones in this sample may be carry-over from other donors' samples. The CDR3 runs from the conserved cysteine through the conserved F or W. Each record gives: D gene, J gene, clone size, V gene, CDR3 DNA, CDR3 protein. The D gene is left open where the match is weak. Only some rows state a clone size, as once, few, many or a class for expanded clones.

d_call: -; j_call: TRBJ2-1; clone_size: once; v_call: TRBV2; cdr3_nt: TGTGCCAGCAAGAAGCAGGGGGTATCTAGCGATGAGCAGTTCTTC; cdr3_aa: CASKKQGVSSDEQFF
d_call: -; j_call: TRBJ1-5; clone_size: few; v_call: TRBV2; cdr3_nt: TGTGCCAGCAGGGCAGACAGTTTTAATCAGCCCCAGCATTTT; cdr3_aa: CASRADSFNQPQHF
d_call: -; j_call: TRBJ2-7; clone_size: -; v_call: TRBV14; cdr3_nt: TGTGCCAGCAGCCGTCGGGACGGAAACTACGAGCAGTACTTC; cdr3_aa: CASSRRDGNYEQYF
d_call: -; j_call: TRBJ1-4; clone_size: -; v_call: TRBV5-1; cdr3_nt: TGCGCCAGCAGCTTGGACCCGGCGAATGAAAAACTGTTTTTT; cdr3_aa: CASSLDPANEKLFF
d_call: -; j_call: TRBJ1-4; clone_size: -; v_call: TRBV7-9; cdr3_nt: TGTGCCAGCAGCCCCCTGGGACGGAATAATGAAAAACTGTTTTTT; cdr3_aa: CASSPLGRNNEKLFF
d_call: -; j_call: TRBJ1-2; clone_size: -; v_call: TRBV28; cdr3_nt: TGTGCCAGCAGTTTAGTCCAATGGGGGGCTGGCTATGGCTACACCTTC; cdr3_aa: CASSLVQWGAGYGYTF
d_call: TRBD1; j_call: TRBJ1-2; clone_size: -; v_call: TRBV30; cdr3_nt: TGTGCCTGGCGGGGACAGGTGGATTACACCTTC; cdr3_aa: CAWRGQVDYTF
d_call: TRBD2; j_call: TRBJ2-1; clone_size: -; v_call: TRBV18; cdr3_nt: TGTGCCAGCTCACCTAGTCGACTAGCAGGGAACAATGAGCAGTTCTTC; cdr3_aa: CASSPSRLAGNNEQFF
d_call: -; j_call: TRBJ2-2; clone_size: once; v_call: TRBV18; cdr3_nt: TGTGCCAGCTCACCACGACAGACGACCGGGGAGCTGTTTTTT; cdr3_aa: CASSPRQTTGELFF
d_call: TRBD2; j_call: TRBJ2-3; clone_size: -; v_call: TRBV12-5; cdr3_nt: TGTGCTAGTGGTCGTGGGGGGGGGTATCTGACAGATACGCAGTATTTT; cdr3_aa: CASGRGGGYLTDTQYF
d_call: -; j_call: TRBJ2-6; clone_size: -; v_call: TRBV6-6; cdr3_nt: TGTGCCAGCAATCCCCAACTCTCTGGGGCCAACGTCCTGACTTTC; cdr3_aa: CASNPQLSGANVLTF
d_call: -; j_call: TRBJ1-3; clone_size: -; v_call: TRBV10-2; cdr3_nt: TGCGCCAGCAGTGACCTACCGGGACCCCTGAGCTCTGGAAACACCATATATTTT; cdr3_aa: CASSDLPGPLSSGNTIYF
d_call: TRBD2; j_call: TRBJ2-3; clone_size: once; v_call: TRBV7-9; cdr3_nt: TGTGCCAGCAGCGTTAGTCCGGGCGGCGGGAGGGCCGCAGATACGCAGTATTTT; cdr3_aa: CASSVSPGGGRAADTQYF
d_call: -; j_call: TRBJ1-1; clone_size: -; v_call: TRBV28; cdr3_nt: TGTGCCATTGGGCCTGAAGCTTTCTTT; cdr3_aa: CAIGPEAFF
d_call: -; j_call: TRBJ2-7; clone_size: -; v_call: TRBV6-5; cdr3_nt: TGTGCCAGCGGTCAGGGCTACGAGCAGTACTTC; cdr3_aa: CASGQGYEQYF
d_call: TRBD1; j_call: TRBJ1-2; clone_size: -; v_call: TRBV19; cdr3_nt: TGTGCCAGTAGTTCAGGGGGAAAGGGGTATGGCTACACCTTC; cdr3_aa: CASSSGGKGYGYTF
d_call: TRBD1; j_call: TRBJ2-1; clone_size: -; v_call: TRBV18; cdr3_nt: TGTGCCAGCTCAGCAACCACGGGACAGGGGGTCTTC; cdr3_aa: CASSATTGQGVF
d_call: TRBD2; j_call: TRBJ2-6; clone_size: -; v_call: TRBV5-6; cdr3_nt: TGTGCCAGCAGTAGACTAGCGGGTAGCTCTGGGGCCAACGTCCTGACTTTC; cdr3_aa: CASSRLAGSSGANVLTF
d_call: -; j_call: TRBJ2-7; clone_size: -; v_call: TRBV7-2; cdr3_nt: TGTGCCAGCAGCTTAGGGGGGGCTGATACACCCTACGAGCAGTACTTC; cdr3_aa: CASSLGGADTPYEQYF
d_call: -; j_call: TRBJ1-1; clone_size: -; v_call: TRBV18; cdr3_nt: TGTGCCAGCTCACCATGGGACACTGAAGCTTTCTTT; cdr3_aa: CASSPWDTEAFF
d_call: TRBD1; j_call: TRBJ2-7; clone_size: -; v_call: TRBV15; cdr3_nt: TGTGCCACCAGCAGAGATCTTACAGGGGGGCGCGAGCAGTACTTC; cdr3_aa: CATSRDLTGGREQYF
d_call: -; j_call: TRBJ1-1; clone_size: -; v_call: TRBV10-1; cdr3_nt: TGCGCCAGCAGAGCAACCAGAAACACTGAAGCTTTCTTT; cdr3_aa: CASRATRNTEAFF
d_call: -; j_call: TRBJ2-7; clone_size: -; v_call: TRBV5-8; cdr3_nt: TGTGCCAGCAGGGAGGGACGGACATCCGGCGGGTACGAGCAGTACTTC; cdr3_aa: CASREGRTSGGYEQYF
d_call: -; j_call: TRBJ2-2; clone_size: -; v_call: TRBV5-5; cdr3_nt: TGTGCCAGCAGCTCCTCTAGGGACACCGGGGAGCTGTTTTTT; cdr3_aa: CASSSSRDTGELFF
d_call: TRBD1; j_call: TRBJ2-7; clone_size: -; v_call: TRBV7-9; cdr3_nt: TGTGCCAGCAGTCCCGGGACAGAGACCTACGAGCAGTACTTC; cdr3_aa: CASSPGTETYEQYF
d_call: -; j_call: TRBJ1-5; clone_size: -; v_call: TRBV27; cdr3_nt: TGTGCCAGCAGAACTAGCAATCAGCCCCAGCATTTT; cdr3_aa: CASRTSNQPQHF
d_call: TRBD2; j_call: TRBJ2-3; clone_size: -; v_call: TRBV5-1; cdr3_nt: TGCGCCAGCAGCTTGGGGGGACTAGCGGGAGGTGGCACAGATACGCAGTATTTT; cdr3_aa: CASSLGGLAGGGTDTQYF
d_call: -; j_call: TRBJ1-3; clone_size: -; v_call: TRBV4-2; cdr3_nt: TGTGCCAGCAGCCGCAGCTCTGGAAACACCATATATTTT; cdr3_aa: CASSRSSGNTIYF
d_call: -; j_call: TRBJ2-1; clone_size: -; v_call: TRBV12-5; cdr3_nt: TGTGCTAGTGGTCAAGGGGGGGCTTACAATGAGCAGTTCTTC; cdr3_aa: CASGQGGAYNEQFF
d_call: -; j_call: TRBJ1-6; clone_size: -; v_call: TRBV9; cdr3_nt: TGTGCCAGCAGCGTAGGGCCTGGCTCTCCCCTCCACTTT; cdr3_aa: CASSVGPGSPLHF
d_call: TRBD2; j_call: TRBJ2-1; clone_size: -; v_call: TRBV10-3; cdr3_nt: TGTGCCCTCCGAGCGGGAGATTACAATGAGCAGTTCTTC; cdr3_aa: CALRAGDYNEQFF
d_call: TRBD1; j_call: TRBJ1-2; clone_size: -; v_call: TRBV28; cdr3_nt: TGTGCCAGCAGGGGCCCAGGGGGCTATGGCTACACCTTC; cdr3_aa: CASRGPGGYGYTF
d_call: -; j_call: TRBJ2-7; clone_size: -; v_call: TRBV7-9; cdr3_nt: TGTGCCAGCAGCGAATCTCGACTAGGGGGTTTAGGGCAGTACTTC; cdr3_aa: CASSESRLGGLGQYF
d_call: TRBD1; j_call: TRBJ2-5; clone_size: -; v_call: TRBV7-2; cdr3_nt: TGTGCCAGCAGCCCCGGACAGGGTGTGGAGACCCAGTACTTC; cdr3_aa: CASSPGQGVETQYF
d_call: TRBD1; j_call: TRBJ2-7; clone_size: once; v_call: TRBV28; cdr3_nt: TGTGCCAGCAGGCAGGGACAGGGGGCTTTCTACGAGCAGTACTTC; cdr3_aa: CASRQGQGAFYEQYF
d_call: TRBD1; j_call: TRBJ1-1; clone_size: -; v_call: TRBV28; cdr3_nt: TGTGCCAGCAGTTTCCTGGTCCCGGGACAGGGGAGGGAGACTGAAGCTTTCTTT; cdr3_aa: CASSFLVPGQGRETEAFF
d_call: TRBD1; j_call: TRBJ1-1; clone_size: -; v_call: TRBV28; cdr3_nt: TGTGCCAGCAATCATAAACCTGGGCAGGGGGACACTGAAGCTTTCTTT; cdr3_aa: CASNHKPGQGDTEAFF
d_call: -; j_call: TRBJ2-2; clone_size: -; v_call: TRBV5-1; cdr3_nt: TGCGCCAGCAGCTTAATCCCCCAGGGGACCACCGGGGAGCTGTTTTTT; cdr3_aa: CASSLIPQGTTGELFF
d_call: -; j_call: TRBJ1-5; clone_size: -; v_call: TRBV4-3; cdr3_nt: TGCGCCAGCAGCCAAGGAATTCAGGGACCCAATCAGCCCCAGCATTTT; cdr3_aa: CASSQGIQGPNQPQHF
d_call: -; j_call: TRBJ1-2; clone_size: -; v_call: TRBV18; cdr3_nt: TGTGCCAGCTCAATAAGGGTCGGGGAAGGCTACACCTTC; cdr3_aa: CASSIRVGEGYTF
d_call: -; j_call: TRBJ2-5; clone_size: -; v_call: TRBV5-4; cdr3_nt: TGTGCCAGCCAAATTGGGCCACAAGAGACCCAGTACTTC; cdr3_aa: CASQIGPQETQYF